These 29 T cell receptor gamma chains were all obtained from the same sample, sequenced in a study of Vδ1+ human thymocytes. Study-wide results and limits: Highly polyclonal TRG and TRD repertoires with Gaussian CDR3 length distributions appeared in thymus.

The antigens for these receptors are not known. Sequences come from RNA converted to cDNA by reverse transcription. Pooled V-gene forward primers with one constant-region reverse primer generated the CDR3 amplicons by multiplex PCR. TCRdb reapplied CATT to the multiplex PCR reads. This repertoire shows 36,000 or so gamma-chain clones, around 20% found once; its top ten account for less than 2%. The sample consisted of Vdelta1+ gamma-delta thymocytes from the thymus. Subset given: FACS-sorted CD3+ TCRalphabeta- TCRVdelta1+ TCRVdelta2- thymocytes. The source is a girl under three years old who had congenital heart surgery.

Worth noting for this clone: An end of the junction does not agree with germline; a read error may underlie this. The V call is TRGV4, the J call TRGJ1 or TRGJ2. The germline V gene encodes CDR1 EGSTGY and CDR2 YDSYTSSV. The CDR3 runs 11 residues. The CDR3 coding sequence is TGTGCCACCTGGGATGTCCATAAGAAGCTCTTT. It translates to CATWDVHKKLF.

This clone was recorded a few times. The chain uses TRGV9 and TRGJ1 or TRGJ2. J was trimmed by 11 bases and V by 4 bases; bases with no gene match: 8. This CDR3 is 11 amino acids long. The germline gives CDR1 GITISATS, CDR2 ISYDGTV (reference sequence). DNA for the CDR3: TGTGCCTTGTGGGACCCCTTCGAGAAACTCTTT. Protein product: CALWDPFEKLF.

The genes are TRGV4 and TRGJ1 or TRGJ2. Germline V gives CDR1 EGSTGY, CDR2 YDSYTSSV. The CDR3 covers 12 residues. Unmatched junction bases numbered 10, after V lost 5 bases and J lost 9 bases. The CDR3 coding sequence is TGTGCCACCTGGGGAAAGTTTGGTAAGAAACTCTTT. As protein: CATWGKFGKKLF.

A few counts support this clone. This rearrangement joins TRGV2 to TRGJP2. Germline V gene lookup returns CDR1 EGSNGY and CDR2 YDSYNSKV. The CDR3 has 13 residues. V lost 5 bases, J lost 7 bases, and 7 bases stayed unmatched. The CDR3 loop reads CATWAMDDWIKTF. The DNA of the CDR3 is TGTGCCACCTGGGCCATGGATGATTGGATCAAGACGTTT.

This clone was detected a few times. Possible read error: a much larger clone is one base away. Distinct nucleotide sequences in the sample also encode this CDR3. The chain recombines TRGV4 with TRGJ1 or TRGJ2. Germline V gives CDR1 EGSTGY, CDR2 YDSYTSSV. This CDR3 region has 13 residues. Trimming removed 0 bases from V and 6 bases from J; junction bases left unmatched: 5. The DNA for the CDR3 is TGTGCCACCTGGGATGGGCCCTCTTATAAGAAACTCTTT. Amino acids: CATWDGPSYKKLF.

This clone came up a few times. The rearrangement links TRGV5 to TRGJ1 or TRGJ2. From germline, CDR1 is VINAFY and CDR2 YDVSNSKD. The CDR3 consists of 13 residues. V shed 3 bases and J 7 bases; nucleotides not matched to a gene: 9. The CDR3 protein is CATWDPRDYKKLF. The CDR3 coding sequence is TGTGCCACCTGGGACCCCCGAGACTATAAGAAACTCTTT.

The chain combines TRGV4 with TRGJ1 or TRGJ2. Losses at the gene ends were 4 bases for V and 15 bases for J; bases not matched to a gene: 15. This CDR3 is 12 amino acids long. Germline V gives CDR1 EGSTGY, CDR2 YDSYTSSV. CDR3 sequence reads: CATWDGLVGGLF. The CDR3 bases are TGTGCCACCTGGGACGGGCTTGTGGGCGGACTCTTT.

A few counts support this clone. This chain links TRGV9 with TRGJ1 or TRGJ2. The CDR3 has 13 residues. The V and J ends lost 0 bases and 7 bases, in that order; junction bases with no gene match: 6. Germline lookup yields CDR1 GITISATS and CDR2 ISYDGTV (reference sequence). Here the CDR3 reads CALWEVRRYKKLF. CDR3 DNA sequence: TGTGCCTTGTGGGAGGTGCGTCGGTATAAGAAACTCTTT.

The genes are TRGV4 and TRGJ1 or TRGJ2. The CDR3 extends over 14 amino acids. Germline lookup yields CDR1 EGSTGY and CDR2 YDSYTSSV. V lost 1 base to trimming and J lost 1 base; unmatched junction nucleotides: 4. CDR3 loop: CATWDGKNYYKKLF. The CDR3 DNA reads as TGTGCCACCTGGGATGGAAAAAATTATTATAAGAAACTCTTT.

With regard to this clone: Other DNA sequences from this sample encode an identical CDR3 as well. The J gene is TRGJ1 or TRGJ2, the V gene TRGV3. Trimming at V came to 0 bases and at J to 4 bases, leaving 6 bases not matched to a gene. This CDR3 is 14 amino acids long. Germline V gene sequence: CDR1 VTNTFY, CDR2 YDVSTARD (reference sequence). The CDR3 loop is CATWDRLRYYKKLF. In nucleotides, the CDR3 is TGTGCCACCTGGGACAGGCTCCGGTATTATAAGAAACTCTTT.

As concerns this clone: The identical CDR3 is also encoded by other nucleotide sequences in the sample. V usage is TRGV2 and J usage is TRGJP1. The CDR3 extends over 17 amino acids. The germline V gene has CDR1 EGSNGY and CDR2 YDSYNSKV. J was trimmed by 2 bases and V by 1 base; bases with no gene match: 10. CDR3 amino acids: CATWDGRGDTTGWFKIF. In DNA form, the CDR3 reads TGTGCCACCTGGGACGGCAGGGGGGACACCACTGGTTGGTTCAAGATATTT.

This clone appeared a few times. The chain links TRGV9 to TRGJ1 or TRGJ2. Germline V gene data show CDR1 as GITISATS and CDR2 as ISYDGTV (reference sequence). The J segment lost 0 bases and the V segment lost 2 bases, leaving 10 bases of the junction unmatched. The CDR3 extends over 16 amino acids. The CDR3 DNA reads as TGTGCCTTGTGGGAGGCTCTTAATTTGAATTATTATAAGAAACTCTTT. Translating gives CALWEALNLNYYKKLF.

This clone was picked up a small number of times. The same CDR3 also results from other DNA sequences found in this sample. The chain has TRGV2 and TRGJ1 or TRGJ2. The germline CDR1 and CDR2 sequences are EGSNGY and YDSYNSKV. V trimming: 0 bases; J trimming: 4 bases; junction bases outside the gene matches: 6. The CDR3 runs to 14 residues. CDR3: CATWDGPIYYKKLF. The DNA of the CDR3 is TGTGCCACCTGGGACGGGCCCATCTATTATAAGAAACTCTTT.

The chain uses TRGV4 and TRGJ1 or TRGJ2. Germline V lookup: CDR1 EGSTGY, CDR2 YDSYTSSV. CDR3 length: 14 amino acids. V lost 5 bases and J lost 2; bases outside the gene matches: 9. CDR3 nucleotides: TGTGCCACCTGGGGTAACCGTCATTATTATAAGAAACTCTTT. As protein: CATWGNRHYYKKLF.

The rearrangement links TRGV8 to TRGJ1 or TRGJ2. The CDR3 is 10 amino acids. Germline V gene lookup returns CDR1 VENAVY and CDR2 YDSYNSRV. J lost 8 bases, V lost 5 bases, and 3 bases had no gene match. The CDR3 region is CATWGNKKLF. The CDR3 coding sequence is TGTGCCACCTGGGGAAATAAGAAACTCTTT.

This clone was found many times. The sample carries other DNA sequences with the same CDR3. V gene TRGV9 combines with J gene TRGJ1 or TRGJ2. This CDR3 is built from 13 residues. V shed 0 bases and J 4 bases; nucleotides not matched to a gene: 3. CDR1 is GITISATS and CDR2 is ISYDGTV in the germline V gene (reference sequence). Here the CDR3 DNA reads TGTGCCTTGTGGGAGGTGCGCTATTATAAGAAACTCTTT. Translated, it gives CALWEVRYYKKLF.

Comment on this clone: The junction differs from germline at one of its ends, possibly a read error. V usage is TRGV2 and J usage is TRGJP2. CDR1 EGSNGY and CDR2 YDSYNSKV come from the germline V gene. The CDR3 is made up of 15 amino acids. This CDR3 reads CATWDGHRSDRIKTF. CDR3 DNA: TGTGCCACCTGGGACGGGCATCGGAGTGATCGGATCAAGACGTTT.

This chain joins TRGV2 and TRGJ1 or TRGJ2. The CDR3 is made up of 12 amino acids. The ends lost 8 bases at V and 7 bases at J; junction bases unmatched: 11. The germline CDR1 and CDR2 sequences are EGSNGY and YDSYNSKV. The CDR3 DNA is TGTGCCACCTTGTTGAAGAGGTATAAGAAACTCTTT. Protein: CATLLKRYKKLF.

Notes on this clone: This may come from a read error, since a much larger clone is one base off. This same CDR3 is encoded by further DNA sequences in the sample. The chain recombines TRGV9 with TRGJ1 or TRGJ2. This CDR3 has 12 residues. The ends lost 1 base at V and 7 bases at J; junction bases unmatched: 4. Germline values: CDR1 GITISATS, CDR2 ISYDGTV (reference sequence). The CDR3 protein is CALWEVRYKKLF. The CDR3 nucleotides are TGTGCCTTGTGGGAGGTACGGTATAAGAAACTCTTT.

V gene TRGV9 combines with J gene TRGJ1 or TRGJ2. The CDR3 is 14 amino acids. Trimming took 2 bases from V and 3 from J; bases not matched to a gene: 7. Germline V gene lookup returns CDR1 GITISATS and CDR2 ISYDGTV (reference sequence). CDR3 sequence: CALWEDETYYKKLF. The CDR3 DNA reads TGTGCCTTGTGGGAGGACGAAACTTATTATAAGAAACTCTTT.

The genes are TRGV4 and TRGJ1 or TRGJ2. The CDR3 has 13 residues. Per the germline V gene, CDR1 is EGSTGY and CDR2 is YDSYTSSV. Trimming removed 0 bases from V and 8 bases from J; junction bases left unmatched: 7. Written as DNA, the CDR3 is TGTGCCACCTGGGATGGGCCTGGGAATAAGAAACTCTTT. This codes for CATWDGPGNKKLF.

In this sample, this clone turned up a few times. The chain uses TRGV9 and TRGJ1 or TRGJ2. Losses at the gene ends were 0 bases for V and 12 bases for J; bases not matched to a gene: 8. The CDR3 runs to 12 residues. CDR1 GITISATS and CDR2 ISYDGTV come from the germline V gene (reference sequence). The CDR3 here is CALWEVRYWKLF. DNA for the CDR3: TGTGCCTTGTGGGAGGTGCGCTATTGGAAACTCTTT.

The rearrangement uses TRGV3 and TRGJP1. This CDR3 comprises 15 residues. Trimming took 0 bases from V and 7 from J; bases not matched to a gene: 8. In germline, CDR1 is VTNTFY, CDR2 YDVSTARD (reference sequence). The CDR3 DNA sequence: TGTGCCACCTGGGACAGGCCTTTGGTTGGTTGGTTCAAGATATTT. Its translation is CATWDRPLVGWFKIF.

The J gene is TRGJ1 or TRGJ2, the V gene TRGV8. The CDR3 runs 14 residues. The junction had 6 bases not matched to a gene; V was cut back by 4 bases and J by 0 bases. CDR1 is VENAVY, CDR2 YDSYNSRV, per germline. The CDR3 region has the DNA TGTGCCACCTGGGACCTGGGGAATTATTATAAGAAACTCTTT. This translates into CATWDLGNYYKKLF.

This chain connects TRGV2 to TRGJ1 or TRGJ2. V shed 1 base and J 6 bases; nucleotides not matched to a gene: 9. CDR1 is EGSNGY, CDR2 YDSYNSKV, per germline. The CDR3 is 14 amino acids. CDR3 nucleotides: TGTGCCACCTGGGACGGTACGAGAGGTTATAAGAAACTCTTT. Amino acids: CATWDGTRGYKKLF.

There are a few counts of this clone. Other DNA sequences within the sample encode an identical CDR3. This chain uses TRGV3 with TRGJ1 or TRGJ2. The CDR3 covers 11 residues. The ends lost 5 bases at V and 7 bases at J; junction bases unmatched: 5. Germline V gene lookup returns CDR1 VTNTFY and CDR2 YDVSTARD (reference sequence). CDR3 DNA: TGTGCCACCTGGGTTCACTATAAGAAACTCTTT. Protein product: CATWVHYKKLF.

This clone has just a few counts. The gene calls are TRGV4 and TRGJ1 or TRGJ2. Per the germline V gene, CDR1 is EGSTGY and CDR2 is YDSYTSSV. CDR3 length equals 12 residues. The V and J ends lost 0 bases and 12 bases, in that order; junction bases with no gene match: 8. In nucleotides, the CDR3 is TGTGCCACCTGGGATGGGCGCCCTCGGAAACTCTTT. Translating it yields CATWDGRPRKLF.

There are a few counts of this clone. The chain uses TRGV3 and TRGJ1 or TRGJ2. Germline assignment: CDR1 VTNTFY and CDR2 YDVSTARD (reference sequence). The CDR3 is made up of 12 amino acids. V lost 6 bases, J lost 8 bases, and 10 bases stayed unmatched. The CDR3 reads CATWSGPHKKLF. The DNA of the CDR3 is TGTGCCACCTGGTCGGGGCCCCATAAGAAACTCTTT.

The J gene is TRGJ1 or TRGJ2, the V gene TRGV4. After removal of 0 bases from V and 2 bases from J, the junction contained 7 bases not matched to a gene. Germline lookup yields CDR1 EGSTGY and CDR2 YDSYTSSV. This CDR3 has 15 amino acids. CDR3 sequence: CATWDGQSDYYKKLF. Here the CDR3 DNA reads TGTGCCACCTGGGATGGGCAATCGGATTATTATAAGAAACTCTTT.